Below are 13 T cell receptor beta chains sequenced from a single sample in a study of blood T cell repertoires in COVID-19. Clones were read by immunoSEQ multiplex PCR, and TCRdb kept only the in-frame ones, dropping some. Of approximately 100,000 clones detected, roughly 89% appear once; the ten largest clones hold 4% to 5%. Material: peripheral blood. Receptors were obtained from a human donor with COVID-19, enrolled during active disease. The donor label of this sample is uncertain.

As DNA, the CDR3 is TGTGCCAGCAGCCCAGGGCGGACTAGCGGGAGTGGAAATGAGCAGTTCTTC. It translates to CASSPGRTSGSGNEQFF. The rearrangement joins TRBV27 to TRBJ2-1; 13 bases map to TRBD2. The J segment lost 7 bases and the V segment lost 6 bases, leaving 12 bases of the junction unmatched. The CDR3 runs to 17 residues. Germline loops: CDR1 MNHEY, CDR2 SMNVEV (reference sequence).

CDR3 amino acids: CSVEVAYEQYF. CDR3 DNA sequence: TGCAGCGTTGAGGTAGCCTACGAGCAGTACTTC. The rearrangement uses TRBV29-1 and TRBJ2-7, with D unclear. In germline, CDR1 is SQVTM, CDR2 ANQGSEA. Trimming took off 3 bases at V and 2 bases at J, with 5 bases between the two ends. This CDR3 is 11 amino acids long.

The chain recombines TRBV7-9 with TRBJ1-1; 9 bases map to TRBD1. The CDR3 spans 19 residues. Germline CDR1 reads SEHNR; CDR2 reads FQNEAQ (reference sequence). Losses at the gene ends were 2 bases for V and 2 bases for J; bases not matched to a gene: 15. CDR3 in amino acids: CASSLPGQGGRGGNTEAFF. The CDR3 coding sequence is TGTGCCAGCAGCTTACCGGGACAGGGAGGTAGAGGGGGTAACACTGAAGCTTTCTTT.

The J gene is TRBJ2-7, the V gene TRBV19; 7 nucleotides agree with TRBD2. The CDR3 runs 14 residues. J gave up 3 bases and V 3 bases, and 5 bases lay outside the gene matches. The germline gives CDR1 LNHDA, CDR2 SQIVND (reference sequence). CDR3 in DNA: TGTGCCAGTAGTATGGGATGGGGGGGCTACGAGCAGTACTTC. Amino acids: CASSMGWGGYEQYF.

This rearrangement joins TRBV5-5 to TRBJ1-3; D is possibly TRBD1 (6 bases). The CDR3 has 15 amino acids. Trimming took 4 bases from V and 0 from J, leaving 11 bases between them. Germline V gives CDR1 SGHKS, CDR2 YYEKEE (reference sequence). As DNA, the CDR3 is TGTGCCAGCAGCGCACAGGGTTACTCTGGAAACACCATATATTTT. It codes for CASSAQGYSGNTIYF.

The V and J genes are TRBV3-1 (or the pseudogene TRBV3-2) and TRBJ2-3; no definite D call. Trimming took off 4 bases at V and 11 bases at J, with 19 bases between the two ends. In germline, CDR1 is LGHDT, CDR2 YNNKEL (reference sequence). The CDR3 spans 14 residues. The CDR3 DNA reads TGTGCCAGCAGCCCCGAACCCGCGGCTAGTAGGCAGTATTTT. The encoded protein is CASSPEPAASRQYF.

The chain links TRBV24-1 to TRBJ2-1; possibly TRBD2 for D (5 bases). V lost 5 bases, J lost 9 bases, and 13 bases lay in between. CDR3 length: 13 amino acids. Germline lookup yields CDR1 KGHDR and CDR2 SFDVKD. The DNA for the CDR3 is TGTGCCACCAGTGGAGGGCCCTCGATTGAGCAGTTCTTC. This codes for CATSGGPSIEQFF.

The chain carries TRBV25-1 and TRBJ1-2; TRBD1 might be the D (5 bases). The CDR3 consists of 14 residues. Germline V gene data show CDR1 as MGHDK and CDR2 as SYGVNS. V lost 5 bases, J lost 3 bases, and 13 bases lay in between. Here the CDR3 reads CASSKGAGDYGYTF. In DNA form, the CDR3 reads TGTGCCAGCAGTAAAGGGGCAGGAGACTATGGCTACACCTTC.

This chain joins TRBV6-5 and TRBJ2-2, with D possibly matching TRBD1 (6 bases). V was pared by 6 bases and J by 4 bases, with 15 bases between. This CDR3 contains 15 residues. Germline-derived CDR1 and CDR2 are MNHEY and SVGAGI. The CDR3 DNA sequence: TGTGCCAGCAGATCCGGACAGCCGGGCACCGGGGAGCTGTTTTTT. It is translated as CASRSGQPGTGELFF.

V gene TRBV25-1 combines with J gene TRBJ1-1; 7 bases agree with TRBD1. V trimming: 6 bases; J trimming: 3 bases; junction bases outside the gene matches: 10. The germline CDR1 and CDR2 sequences are MGHDK and SYGVNS. CDR3 size: 15 residues. CDR3 DNA sequence: TGTGCCAGCAGGCCGCGGGGCAGGGGGGACACTGAAGCTTTCTTT. Protein: CASRPRGRGDTEAFF.

V usage is TRBV28 and J usage is TRBJ1-5; D perhaps matches TRBD1 (5 bases). This CDR3 is 15 amino acids long. Germline-derived CDR1 and CDR2 are MDHEN and SYDVKM. V was shortened by 6 bases and J by 9 bases, with 21 bases between the two germline ends. The CDR3 region is CASSRAGGREGPQHF. CDR3 DNA sequence: TGTGCCAGCAGCCGCGCTGGGGGGAGGGAGGGGCCCCAGCATTTT.

This chain joins TRBV18 and TRBJ1-3, with a possible D match to TRBD1 (5 bases). CDR3 length: 17 amino acids. V dropped 3 bases and J dropped 0 bases, with 15 bases sitting between them. Germline CDR1 KGHSH, CDR2 LQKENI. This CDR3 is CASSPPTGRDSGNTIYF. CDR3 nucleotides: TGTGCCAGCTCACCGCCGACGGGCAGGGACTCTGGAAACACCATATATTTT.

In its sample, this clone was seen once. The chain recombines TRBV4-1 with TRBJ1-6, with D unresolved. Germline V gene sequence: CDR1 MGHRA, CDR2 YSYEKL. This CDR3 region has 17 residues. The V gene lost 3 bases and the J gene lost 0 bases, with 12 bases spanning the gap. CDR3 region: CASSQWRESSYNSPLHF. The CDR3 region has the DNA TGCGCCAGCAGCCAGTGGAGAGAGAGCTCCTATAATTCACCCCTCCACTTT.